One T cell receptor (beta chain) is described in this entry. This sample is drawn from a study of blood T cell repertoires in COVID-19. Study information: The study drew acute and convalescent COVID-19 samples from the United States, Italy and Spain. T cells, B-cell-depleted T cells, or PBMCs supplied cDNA or gDNA.

Original processing methods: Reference gene primer amplification gave estimated nucleated cell counts. This table comes from immunoSEQ multiplex PCR, and its TCRdb copy is limited to in-frame clones, with some not included. V and J calls and clone size are copied from that table; D and trimming were computed from the DNA. The sample lists roughly 150,000 clones; approximately 80% were seen once. Germline-derived CDR1 and CDR2 are SGHTA and FQGNSA. The CDR3 has 14 amino acids. V lost 5 bases and J lost 3, with 13 bases in between. Material: peripheral blood. This TCR came from a woman older than 75 with acute or convalescent COVID-19. V is TRBV7-2 and J is TRBJ2-5, with D possibly matching TRBD2 (6 bases). In DNA, the CDR3 is TGTGCCAGCAGCGGAGGGAGTTGGGAAGAGACCCAGTACTTC. Translated: CASSGGSWEETQYF.